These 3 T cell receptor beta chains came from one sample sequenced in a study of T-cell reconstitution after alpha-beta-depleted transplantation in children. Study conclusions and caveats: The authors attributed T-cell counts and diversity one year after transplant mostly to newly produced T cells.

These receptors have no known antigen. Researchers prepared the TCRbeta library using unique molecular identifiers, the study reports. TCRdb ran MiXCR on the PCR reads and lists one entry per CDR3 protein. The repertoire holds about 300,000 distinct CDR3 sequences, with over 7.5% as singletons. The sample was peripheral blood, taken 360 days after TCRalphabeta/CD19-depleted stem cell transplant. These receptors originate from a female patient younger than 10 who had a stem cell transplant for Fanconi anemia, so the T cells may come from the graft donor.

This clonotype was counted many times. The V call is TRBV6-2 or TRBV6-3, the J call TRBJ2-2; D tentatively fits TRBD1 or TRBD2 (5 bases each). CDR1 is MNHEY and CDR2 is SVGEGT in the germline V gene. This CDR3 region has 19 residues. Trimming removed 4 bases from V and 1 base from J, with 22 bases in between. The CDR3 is CASSSLTINRDGNTGELFF. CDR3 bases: TGTGCCAGCAGTTCCCTTACTATCAACCGGGACGGGAACACCGGGGAGCTGTTTTTT.

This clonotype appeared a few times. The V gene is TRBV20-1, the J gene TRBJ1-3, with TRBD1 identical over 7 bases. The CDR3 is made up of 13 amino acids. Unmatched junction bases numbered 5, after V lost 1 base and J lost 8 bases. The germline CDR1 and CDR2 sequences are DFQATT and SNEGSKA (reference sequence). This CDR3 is CSARGQGRDTIYF. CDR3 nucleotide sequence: TGCAGTGCTAGAGGACAGGGTAGAGACACCATATATTTT.

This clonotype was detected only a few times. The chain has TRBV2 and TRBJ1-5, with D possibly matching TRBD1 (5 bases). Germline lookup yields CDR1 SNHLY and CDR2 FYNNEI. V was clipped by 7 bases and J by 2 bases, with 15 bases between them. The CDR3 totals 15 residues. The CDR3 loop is CASKLIPGRNQPQHF. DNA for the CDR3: TGTGCCAGCAAACTAATTCCGGGGCGCAATCAGCCCCAGCATTTT.